This is a list of T cell receptor beta chains from one sample in a study of technical replicates of blood from four donors. Produced via immunoSEQ multiplex PCR; TCRdb's table is partial and in-frame only. This repertoire shows around 100,000 clones, about 95% found once; its top ten account for 0.33%. Specimen: T cells isolated from PBMCs. Receptor source: a human donor in good health. Each CDR3 is given with its conserved first and last residue. The D gene is left open where the match is weak. Expanded clones get a size class; other rows say once, few or many, or leave the size out.

TRBJ1-5,.,TRBV4-3,.,CASSPSVGEEGRVSQHF,TGCGCCAGCAGCCCCAGCGTGGGAGAAGAGGGGAGGGTGTCCCAGCATTTT
TRBJ1-5,.,TRBV6-6,.,CASRSGSYSNQPQHF,TGTGCCAGCAGATCCGGGAGCTATAGCAATCAGCCCCAGCATTTT
TRBJ2-1,.,TRBV5-1,.,CASSLEAAYNEQFF,TGCGCCAGCAGCTTGGAAGCGGCCTACAATGAGCAGTTCTTC
TRBJ2-5,.,TRBV6-1,.,CASRERGANQETQYF,TGTGCCAGCAGAGAGAGAGGTGCAAACCAAGAGACCCAGTACTTC
TRBJ2-1,.,TRBV4-3,.,CASSQDGGKYNEQFF,TGCGCCAGCAGCCAAGATGGCGGGAAGTACAATGAGCAGTTCTTC
TRBJ1-2,.,TRBV4-3,.,CASSRSGHRTNYGYTF,TGCGCCAGCAGCCGATCGGGACATAGGACTAACTATGGCTACACCTTC
TRBJ1-2,.,TRBV5-1,.,CASSLDPGLYGYTF,TGCGCCAGCAGCTTGGACCCGGGTCTCTATGGCTACACCTTC
TRBJ1-2,.,TRBV29-1,.,CSVGSSYGYTF,TGCAGCGTAGGGAGTAGCTATGGCTACACCTTC
TRBJ2-7,.,TRBV5-1,TRBD1,CASSPTRTGGSEEQYF,TGCGCCAGCAGCCCTACCCGGACAGGGGGCTCGGAAGAGCAGTACTTC
TRBJ1-4,.,TRBV4-1,.,CASSQDPTEILFF,TGCGCCAGCAGCCAGGATCCCACGGAGATTTTGTTTTTT
TRBJ2-7,.,TRBV19,.,CASSNTRYEQYF,TGTGCCAGTAGTAATACTCGTTACGAGCAGTACTTC
TRBJ1-5,once,TRBV28,.,CASRLYSVSNQPQHF,TGTGCCAGCAGACTTTACAGTGTGAGCAATCAGCCCCAGCATTTT
TRBJ2-7,.,TRBV4-2,.,CASSQEAPQVFVYEQYF,TGTGCCAGCAGCCAAGAAGCGCCCCAAGTTTTTGTATACGAGCAGTACTTC
TRBJ1-3,.,TRBV30,.,CAWTLQRDTIYF,TGTGCCTGGACTCTACAGCGGGACACCATATATTTT
TRBJ1-5,.,TRBV2,TRBD1,CASSLYRGQVINQPQHF,TGTGCCAGCAGTCTATACCGGGGACAGGTGATCAATCAGCCCCAGCATTTT
TRBJ2-2,.,TRBV10-3,.,CAISELLGAQHTGELFF,TGTGCCATCAGTGAGTTGCTGGGAGCCCAACACACCGGGGAGCTGTTTTTT
TRBJ2-5,once,TRBV11-3,.,CASSPLTDTFQETQYF,TGTGCCAGCAGTCCTCTTACCGACACCTTCCAAGAGACCCAGTACTTC
TRBJ2-2,.,TRBV9,.,CASSVVDTGELFF,TGTGCCAGCAGCGTAGTAGACACCGGGGAGCTGTTTTTT
TRBJ2-3,.,TRBV7-9,.,CASSRTRDTQYF,TGTGCCAGCAGCCGAACCAGGGATACGCAGTATTTT
TRBJ2-1,.,TRBV12-5,TRBD1,CASGLGDRYEQFF,TGTGCTAGTGGTTTGGGGGACAGGTATGAGCAGTTCTTC
TRBJ1-1,.,TRBV11-3,.,CASSSSRGQNTEAFF,TGTGCCAGCAGCTCTAGCAGGGGACAGAACACTGAAGCTTTCTTT
TRBJ2-7,once,TRBV30,.,CAWSRNEQYF,TGTGCCTGGAGCAGAAACGAGCAGTACTTC
TRBJ2-2,.,TRBV27,.,CASTRNELVPGELFF,TGTGCCAGCACCCGGAATGAACTAGTCCCCGGGGAGCTGTTTTTT
TRBJ1-1,.,TRBV7-3,.,CASSLTSQGGTEAFF,TGTGCCAGCAGCTTAACGTCTCAGGGAGGGACTGAAGCTTTCTTT
TRBJ2-7,.,TRBV29-1,TRBD2,CSVYGLAGSDEQYF,TGCAGCGTATATGGACTAGCGGGCTCGGACGAGCAGTACTTC
TRBJ2-7,.,TRBV21-1,.,CASRTGVSYEQYF,TGTGCCAGCAGAACGGGGGTCTCCTACGAGCAGTACTTC
TRBJ1-2,.,TRBV5-4,TRBD1,CASRAGTGTGGYTF,TGTGCCAGCAGAGCCGGGACAGGGACGGGTGGCTACACCTTC
TRBJ2-5,.,TRBV27,.,CASSSGQYQETQYF,TGTGCCAGCAGTTCAGGACAGTACCAAGAGACCCAGTACTTC